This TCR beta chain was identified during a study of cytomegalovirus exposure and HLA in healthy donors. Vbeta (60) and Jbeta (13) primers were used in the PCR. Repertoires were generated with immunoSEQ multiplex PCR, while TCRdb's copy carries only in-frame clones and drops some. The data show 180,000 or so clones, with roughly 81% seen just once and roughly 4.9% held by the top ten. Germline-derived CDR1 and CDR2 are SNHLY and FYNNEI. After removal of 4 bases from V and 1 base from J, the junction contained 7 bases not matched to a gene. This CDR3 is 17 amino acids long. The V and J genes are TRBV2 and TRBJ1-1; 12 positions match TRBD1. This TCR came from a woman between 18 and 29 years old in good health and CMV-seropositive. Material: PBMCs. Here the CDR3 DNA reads TGTGCCAGCAGTGGGGGGACAGGGGGCGGCACGAACACTGAAGCTTTCTTT. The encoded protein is CASSGGTGGGTNTEAFF.